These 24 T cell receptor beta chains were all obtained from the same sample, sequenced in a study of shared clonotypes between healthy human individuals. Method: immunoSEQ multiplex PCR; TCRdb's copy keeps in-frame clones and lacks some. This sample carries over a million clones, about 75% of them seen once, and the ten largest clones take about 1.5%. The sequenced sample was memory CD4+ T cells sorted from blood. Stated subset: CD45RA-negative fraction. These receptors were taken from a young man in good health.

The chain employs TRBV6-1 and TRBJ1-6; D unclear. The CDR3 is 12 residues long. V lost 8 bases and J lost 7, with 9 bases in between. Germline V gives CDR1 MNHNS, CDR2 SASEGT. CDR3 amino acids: CASRGPNSPLHF. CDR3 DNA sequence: TGTGCCAGCCGAGGTCCAAATTCACCCCTCCACTTT.

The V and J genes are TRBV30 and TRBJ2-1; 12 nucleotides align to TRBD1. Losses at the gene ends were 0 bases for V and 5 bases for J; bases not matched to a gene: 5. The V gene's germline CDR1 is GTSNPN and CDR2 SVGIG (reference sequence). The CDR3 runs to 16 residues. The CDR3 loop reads CAWSVWGQGANNEQFF. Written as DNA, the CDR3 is TGTGCCTGGAGTGTATGGGGACAGGGGGCAAACAATGAGCAGTTCTTC.

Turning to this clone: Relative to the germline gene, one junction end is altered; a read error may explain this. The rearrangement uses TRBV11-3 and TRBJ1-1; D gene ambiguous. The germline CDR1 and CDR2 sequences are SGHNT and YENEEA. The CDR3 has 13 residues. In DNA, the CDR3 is TGTGCCAGCAGCGTAGAGAAAGATGCTGAAGCTTTCTTT. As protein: CASSVEKDAEAFF.

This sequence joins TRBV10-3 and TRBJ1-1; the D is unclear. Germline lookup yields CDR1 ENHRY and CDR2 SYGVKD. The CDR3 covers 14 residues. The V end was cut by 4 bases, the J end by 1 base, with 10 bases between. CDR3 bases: TGTGCCATCAGTGGTATAGGCGAGAACACTGAAGCTTTCTTT. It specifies CAISGIGENTEAFF.

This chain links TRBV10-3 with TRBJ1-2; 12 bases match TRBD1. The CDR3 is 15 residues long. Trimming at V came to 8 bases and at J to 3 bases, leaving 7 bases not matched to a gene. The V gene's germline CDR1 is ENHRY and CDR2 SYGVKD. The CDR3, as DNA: TGTGCCATCGGCCGGGACAGGGGGCGATACTATGGCTACACCTTC. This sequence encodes CAIGRDRGRYYGYTF.

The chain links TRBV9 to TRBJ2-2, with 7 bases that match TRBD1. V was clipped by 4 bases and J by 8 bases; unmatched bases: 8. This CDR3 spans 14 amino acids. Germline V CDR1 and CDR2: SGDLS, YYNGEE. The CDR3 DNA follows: TGTGCCAGCAGCTCGGTGGGACAGCCGGGGGAGCTGTTTTTT. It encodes CASSSVGQPGELFF.

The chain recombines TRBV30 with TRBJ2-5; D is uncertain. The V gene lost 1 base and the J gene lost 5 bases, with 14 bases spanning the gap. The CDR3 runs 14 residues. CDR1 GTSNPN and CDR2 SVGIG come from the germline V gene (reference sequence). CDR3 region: CAWSDEPPGETQYF. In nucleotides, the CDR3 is TGTGCCTGGAGTGATGAGCCCCCCGGGGAGACCCAGTACTTC.

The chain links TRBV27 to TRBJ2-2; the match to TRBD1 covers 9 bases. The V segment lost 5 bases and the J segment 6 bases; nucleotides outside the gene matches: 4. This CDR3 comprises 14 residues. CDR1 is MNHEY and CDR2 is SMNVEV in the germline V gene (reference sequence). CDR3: CASSPGTGPGELFF. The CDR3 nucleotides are TGTGCCAGCAGTCCCGGGACAGGGCCCGGGGAGCTGTTTTTT.

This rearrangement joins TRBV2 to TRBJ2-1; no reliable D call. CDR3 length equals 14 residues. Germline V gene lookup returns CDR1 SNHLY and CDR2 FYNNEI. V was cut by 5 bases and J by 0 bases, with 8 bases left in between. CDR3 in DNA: TGTGCCAGCAGTCGAACTCTCTCCTACAATGAGCAGTTCTTC. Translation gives CASSRTLSYNEQFF.

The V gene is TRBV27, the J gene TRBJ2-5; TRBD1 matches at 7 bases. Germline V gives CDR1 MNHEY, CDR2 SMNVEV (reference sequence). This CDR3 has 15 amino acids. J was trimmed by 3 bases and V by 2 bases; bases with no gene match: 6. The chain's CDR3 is CASSLNPGGEETQYF. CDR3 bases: TGTGCCAGCAGTTTAAATCCAGGGGGAGAAGAGACCCAGTACTTC.

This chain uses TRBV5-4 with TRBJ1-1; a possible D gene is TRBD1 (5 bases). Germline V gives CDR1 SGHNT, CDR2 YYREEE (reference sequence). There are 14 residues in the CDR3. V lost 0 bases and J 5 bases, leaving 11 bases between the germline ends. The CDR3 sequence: CASSLGGGITEAFF. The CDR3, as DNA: TGTGCCAGCAGCTTGGGGGGGGGTATAACTGAAGCTTTCTTT.

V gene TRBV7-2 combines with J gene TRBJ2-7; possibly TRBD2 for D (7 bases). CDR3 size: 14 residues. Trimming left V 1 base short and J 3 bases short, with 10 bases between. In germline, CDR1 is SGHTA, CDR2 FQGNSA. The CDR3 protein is CASSLEGGLYEQYF. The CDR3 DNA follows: TGTGCCAGCAGCTTAGAGGGGGGGCTCTACGAGCAGTACTTC.

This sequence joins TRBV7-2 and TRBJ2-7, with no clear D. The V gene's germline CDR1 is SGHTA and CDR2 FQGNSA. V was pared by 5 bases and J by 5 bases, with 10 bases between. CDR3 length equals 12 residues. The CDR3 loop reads CASSHLSNEQYF. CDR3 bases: TGTGCCAGCAGCCATCTGTCGAACGAGCAGTACTTC.

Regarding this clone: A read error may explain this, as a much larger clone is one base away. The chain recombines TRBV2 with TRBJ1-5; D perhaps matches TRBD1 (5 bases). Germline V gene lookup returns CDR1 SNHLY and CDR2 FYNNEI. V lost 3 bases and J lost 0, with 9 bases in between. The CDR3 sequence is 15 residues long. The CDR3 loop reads CASSDGGYSNQPQHF. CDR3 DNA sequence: TGTGCCAGCAGTGATGGGGGATATAGCAATCAGCCCCAGCATTTT.

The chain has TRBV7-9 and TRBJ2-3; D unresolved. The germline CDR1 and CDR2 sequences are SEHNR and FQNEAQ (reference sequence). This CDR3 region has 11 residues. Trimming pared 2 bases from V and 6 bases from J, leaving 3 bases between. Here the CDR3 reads CASSLFDTQYF. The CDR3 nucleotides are TGTGCCAGCAGCTTATTTGATACGCAGTATTTT.

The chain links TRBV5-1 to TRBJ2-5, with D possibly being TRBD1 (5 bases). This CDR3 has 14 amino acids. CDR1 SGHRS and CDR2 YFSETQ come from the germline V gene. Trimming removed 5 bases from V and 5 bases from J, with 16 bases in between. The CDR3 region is CASSAAGSYETQYF. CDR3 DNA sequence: TGCGCCAGCAGTGCCGCAGGGTCGTACGAGACCCAGTACTTC.

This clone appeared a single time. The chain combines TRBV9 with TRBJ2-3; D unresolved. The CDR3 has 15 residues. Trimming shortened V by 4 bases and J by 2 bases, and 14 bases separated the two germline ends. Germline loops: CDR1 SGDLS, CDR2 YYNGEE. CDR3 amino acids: CASSPRPAPTDTQYF. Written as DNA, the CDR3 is TGTGCCAGCAGCCCCCGTCCAGCCCCCACAGATACGCAGTATTTT.

The CDR3 bases are TGCGCCAGCAGCCCCGGGACTAGCGACAACAATGAGCAGTTCTTC. Its protein is CASSPGTSDNNEQFF. The chain is built from TRBV5-1 and TRBJ2-1; TRBD2 matches 10 bases. The CDR3 contains 15 residues. Germline V lookup: CDR1 SGHRS, CDR2 YFSETQ. J was trimmed by 5 bases and V by 4 bases; bases with no gene match: 6.

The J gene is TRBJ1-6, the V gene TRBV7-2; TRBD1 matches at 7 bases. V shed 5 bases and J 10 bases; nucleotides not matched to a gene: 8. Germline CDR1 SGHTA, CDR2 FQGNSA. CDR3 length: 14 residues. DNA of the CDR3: TGTGCCAGCAGCGTCAACAGGGGTAACTCACCCCTCCACTTT. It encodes CASSVNRGNSPLHF.

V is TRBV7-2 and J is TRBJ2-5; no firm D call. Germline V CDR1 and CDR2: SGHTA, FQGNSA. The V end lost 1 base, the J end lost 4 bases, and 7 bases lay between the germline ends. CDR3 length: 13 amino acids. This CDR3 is CASSLVKGETQYF. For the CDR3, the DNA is TGTGCCAGCAGCTTAGTGAAGGGAGAGACCCAGTACTTC.

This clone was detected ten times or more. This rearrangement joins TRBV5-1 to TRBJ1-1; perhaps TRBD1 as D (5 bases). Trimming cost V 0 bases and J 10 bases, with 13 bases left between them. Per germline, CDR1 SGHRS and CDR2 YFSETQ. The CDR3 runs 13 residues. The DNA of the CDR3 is TGCGCCAGCAGCTTGGATTCGGGGCCGGGAGCTTTCTTT. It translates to CASSLDSGPGAFF. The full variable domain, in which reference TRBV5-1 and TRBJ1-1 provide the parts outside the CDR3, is KAGVTQTPRYLIKTRGQQVTLSCSPISGHRSVSWYQQTPGQGLQFLFEYFSETQRNKGNFPGRFSGRQFSNSRSEMNVSTLELGDSALYLCASSLDSGPGAFFGQGTRLTVV.

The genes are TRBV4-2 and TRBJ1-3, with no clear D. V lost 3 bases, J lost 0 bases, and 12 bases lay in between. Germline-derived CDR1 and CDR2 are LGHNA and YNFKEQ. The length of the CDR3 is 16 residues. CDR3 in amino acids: CASSQAASASGNTIYF. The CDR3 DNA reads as TGTGCCAGCAGCCAGGCCGCGTCTGCCTCTGGAAACACCATATATTTT.

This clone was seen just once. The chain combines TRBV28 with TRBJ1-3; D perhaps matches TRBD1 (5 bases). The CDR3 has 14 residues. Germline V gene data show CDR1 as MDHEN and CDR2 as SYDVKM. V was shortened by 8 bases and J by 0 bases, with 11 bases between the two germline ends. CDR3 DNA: TGTGCCAGCCTTGGGGGTGCCTCTGGAAACACCATATATTTT. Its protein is CASLGGASGNTIYF. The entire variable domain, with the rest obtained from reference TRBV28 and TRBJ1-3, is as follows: DVKVTQSSRYLVKRTGEKVFLECVQDMDHENMFWYRQDPGLGLRLIYFSYDVKMKEKGDIPEGYSVSREKKERFSLILESASTNQTSMYLCASLGGASGNTIYFGEGSWLTVV.

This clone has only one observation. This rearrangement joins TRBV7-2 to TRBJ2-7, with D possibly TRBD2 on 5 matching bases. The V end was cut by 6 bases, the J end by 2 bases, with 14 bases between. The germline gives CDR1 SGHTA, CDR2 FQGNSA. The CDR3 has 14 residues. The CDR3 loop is CASRQYGDTYEQYF. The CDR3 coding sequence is TGTGCCAGCAGGCAATACGGGGATACCTACGAGCAGTACTTC.